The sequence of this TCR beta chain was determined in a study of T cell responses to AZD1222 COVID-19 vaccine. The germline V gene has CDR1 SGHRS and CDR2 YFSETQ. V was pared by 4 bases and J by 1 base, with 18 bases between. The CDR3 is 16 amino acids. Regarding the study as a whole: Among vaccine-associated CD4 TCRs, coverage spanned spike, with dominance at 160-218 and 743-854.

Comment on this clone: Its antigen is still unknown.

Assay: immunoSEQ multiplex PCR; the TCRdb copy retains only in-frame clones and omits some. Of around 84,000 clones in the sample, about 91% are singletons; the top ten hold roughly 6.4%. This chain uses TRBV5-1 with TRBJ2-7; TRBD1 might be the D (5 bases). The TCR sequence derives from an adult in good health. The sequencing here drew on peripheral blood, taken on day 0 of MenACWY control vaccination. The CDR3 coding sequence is TGCGCCAGCAGCCCCAGACAGCTAGGAAGGTCCTACGAGCAGTACTTC. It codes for CASSPRQLGRSYEQYF.